Listed below are T cell receptor beta chains from one sample, sequenced in a study of T cell responses to AZD1222 COVID-19 vaccine. Profiled with immunoSEQ multiplex PCR; TCRdb holds only in-frame clones, not every one. The data hold 140,000 to 150,000 clones, with roughly nine tenths observed a single time. The sequencing here drew on peripheral blood, taken on day 0 of AZD1222 vaccination. All receptors come from an adult in good health. CDR3s leave out the opening cysteine and the closing phenylalanine or tryptophan.

CDR3 protein: ASSLEARGPTEAF
J gene: TRBJ1-1
V gene: TRBV5-4

CDR3 protein: AIQTFWPGDRGTDTQY
J gene: TRBJ2-3
V gene: TRBV10-3

CDR3 protein: ASSLDRGGEKLF
J gene: TRBJ1-4
V gene: TRBV11-2

CDR3 protein: ASSYVGVYQETQY
J gene: TRBJ2-5
V gene: TRBV6-5

CDR3 protein: ASSSNSENIQY
J gene: TRBJ2-4
V gene: TRBV27

CDR3 protein: ASSPNNEQF
J gene: TRBJ2-1
V gene: TRBV6-5

CDR3 protein: ASFQWREGFNYGYT
J gene: TRBJ1-2
V gene: TRBV7-8

CDR3 protein: ASSLQAGGTGELF
J gene: TRBJ2-2
V gene: TRBV7-2

CDR3 protein: ASSFNGYEQY
J gene: TRBJ2-7
V gene: TRBV12-3/TRBV12-4

CDR3 protein: ASSLETASYNEQF
J gene: TRBJ2-1
V gene: TRBV5-4

CDR3 protein: ASSPGTGGAGELF
J gene: TRBJ2-2
V gene: TRBV27

CDR3 protein: ASSLEFGAGTASTDTQY
J gene: TRBJ2-3
V gene: TRBV7-6

CDR3 protein: ASRRTANYGYT
J gene: TRBJ1-2
V gene: TRBV19

CDR3 protein: ASSLVSGGRQPQH
J gene: TRBJ1-5
V gene: TRBV7-2

CDR3 protein: ASSALTKPTEAF
J gene: TRBJ1-1
V gene: TRBV9

CDR3 protein: ASAPGTEAF
J gene: TRBJ1-1
V gene: TRBV12-3/TRBV12-4

CDR3 protein: ASRSGQNNEQF
J gene: TRBJ2-1
V gene: TRBV12-3/TRBV12-4

CDR3 protein: ASSAQIDWFGETQY
J gene: TRBJ2-5
V gene: TRBV2

CDR3 protein: ASSQSTSGAYNEQF
J gene: TRBJ2-1
V gene: TRBV4-2

CDR3 protein: ASRGYGDSNSPLH
J gene: TRBJ1-6
V gene: TRBV2

CDR3 protein: ASSVDGWRGQEKLF
J gene: TRBJ1-4
V gene: TRBV9

CDR3 protein: ASSGGQGVDVETQY
J gene: TRBJ2-5
V gene: TRBV9

CDR3 protein: AWSGPGDFSDYGYT
J gene: TRBJ1-2
V gene: TRBV30

CDR3 protein: ASSQPSGLTQY
J gene: TRBJ2-3
V gene: TRBV14

CDR3 protein: ASKRAKWGGRTDTQY
J gene: TRBJ2-3
V gene: TRBV28

CDR3 protein: AWRRQGPSYEQY
J gene: TRBJ2-7
V gene: TRBV30

CDR3 protein: ASSGGASSTDTQY
J gene: TRBJ2-3
V gene: TRBV2

CDR3 protein: ASSLGKNYGYT
J gene: TRBJ1-2
V gene: TRBV6-2/TRBV6-3

CDR3 protein: ASSFLDYEQY
J gene: TRBJ2-7
V gene: TRBV11-3

CDR3 protein: ASSPSEGSNTGELF
J gene: TRBJ2-2
V gene: TRBV7-6

CDR3 protein: ASSMDSSSYYEQY
J gene: TRBJ2-7
V gene: TRBV19

CDR3 protein: ASSNGTSMADTQY
J gene: TRBJ2-3
V gene: TRBV6-6

CDR3 protein: ASSRGQALNTEAF
J gene: TRBJ1-1
V gene: TRBV28

CDR3 protein: ASSPARGVDYGYT
J gene: TRBJ1-2
V gene: TRBV5-5

CDR3 protein: ASSLEVAARPDEQF
J gene: TRBJ2-1
V gene: TRBV5-1

CDR3 protein: ASSRKSYGYT
J gene: TRBJ1-2
V gene: TRBV6-2/TRBV6-3

CDR3 protein: ASSTGPHQETQY
J gene: TRBJ2-5
V gene: TRBV7-2

CDR3 protein: ASTRGTAVDEQY
J gene: TRBJ2-7
V gene: TRBV6-5

CDR3 protein: AISVDRGSSYNEQF
J gene: TRBJ2-1
V gene: TRBV10-3

CDR3 protein: AIRGDGNQPQH
J gene: TRBJ1-5
V gene: TRBV10-3

CDR3 protein: SVERLTGTGDEQY
J gene: TRBJ2-7
V gene: TRBV29-1

CDR3 protein: ASSLEGTDTQY
J gene: TRBJ2-3
V gene: TRBV5-1

CDR3 protein: ASSSSTTPVYGYT
J gene: TRBJ1-2
V gene: TRBV7-9

CDR3 protein: ASTEYGMNEKLF
J gene: TRBJ1-4
V gene: TRBV2

CDR3 protein: ASSLSGASILNTIY
J gene: TRBJ1-3
V gene: TRBV28

CDR3 protein: ASSLQGRGAEAF
J gene: TRBJ1-1
V gene: TRBV27

CDR3 protein: ASSPGTGVGGELF
J gene: TRBJ2-2
V gene: TRBV27

CDR3 protein: AINSRGAGVVNEQF
J gene: TRBJ2-1
V gene: TRBV10-3

CDR3 protein: AISEDREDNQPQH
J gene: TRBJ1-5
V gene: TRBV10-3

CDR3 protein: ASRPHWGREIQPQH
J gene: TRBJ1-5
V gene: TRBV28